A selection of T cell receptor beta chains follows, all from one sample in a study of cytomegalovirus exposure and HLA in healthy donors. Profiling relied on immunoSEQ multiplex PCR, and the TCRdb table lists in-frame clones only, not all of them. The sample contains tens of thousands of clones, about 85% of which appear only once. Material: PBMCs. Receptors originate from a man aged 18-30 years in good health and CMV-seropositive. Each CDR3 is given with its conserved first and last residue. The order of the fields is clone size, V gene, J gene, D gene, CDR3 protein, CDR3 DNA. A D gene is named only where the DNA matches it firmly. The listing skips clone size in some rows; elsewhere it reads once, few, many or a size class.

>NA|TRBV25-1|TRBJ2-3|TRBD2
CASSALAGVRGDTQYF
TGTGCCAGCAGTGCATTAGCGGGAGTTCGCGGAGATACGCAGTATTTT
>NA|TRBV28|TRBJ2-1|TRBD1
CASRPDRGTHNEQFF
TGTGCCAGCAGACCGGACAGGGGGACCCACAATGAGCAGTTCTTC
>NA|TRBV6-1|TRBJ2-3|TRBD1
CASSENHGTGPDTQYF
TGTGCCAGCAGTGAAAATCATGGGACAGGGCCAGATACGCAGTATTTT
>NA|TRBV7-9|TRBJ2-6|NA
CASSLAVYRAGANVLTF
TGTGCCAGCAGCCTAGCGGTATACAGGGCTGGGGCCAACGTCCTGACTTTC
>once|TRBV9|TRBJ2-1|NA
CASSAWDIDEQFF
TGTGCCAGCAGCGCCTGGGACATCGATGAGCAGTTCTTC
>NA|TRBV5-6|TRBJ2-5|TRBD1
CASSLVATGRETQYF
TGTGCCAGCAGCTTGGTAGCGACAGGGCGGGAGACCCAGTACTTC
>few|TRBV6-1|TRBJ1-5|NA
CASTVWGSQPQHF
TGTGCCAGCACTGTCTGGGGCAGTCAGCCCCAGCATTTT
>NA|TRBV5-4|TRBJ1-1|NA
CASSRQGGTEAFF
TGTGCCAGCAGCAGGCAAGGGGGCACTGAAGCTTTCTTT
>NA|TRBV2|TRBJ2-2|TRBD1
CASSALGGTGGSGELFF
TGTGCCAGCAGCGCCCTAGGCGGGACAGGGGGCTCCGGGGAGCTGTTTTTT
>NA|TRBV9|TRBJ2-1|TRBD2
CASNLLAGGGDEQFF
TGTGCCAGCAACCTTCTAGCGGGAGGCGGCGATGAGCAGTTCTTC
>few|TRBV5-1|TRBJ2-2|TRBD1
CASSSDRGRRTGELFF
TGCGCCAGCAGCTCCGACAGGGGGCGCCGCACCGGGGAGCTGTTTTTT
>NA|TRBV25-1|TRBJ2-3|TRBD1
CASSAPGQGKDTQYF
TGTGCCAGCAGTGCCCCAGGACAGGGGAAAGATACGCAGTATTTT
>NA|TRBV4-1|TRBJ1-5|TRBD1
CASSQDYTGEQPQHF
TGCGCCAGCAGCCAAGATTATACAGGGGAACAGCCCCAGCATTTT